This T cell receptor (beta chain) came from a study of control samples from healthy donors and cancer patients. This CDR3 has 13 amino acids. In germline, CDR1 is SGHTA, CDR2 FQGNSA. V was pared by 5 bases and J by 0 bases, with 8 bases between. Generated by immunoSEQ multiplex PCR, the TCRdb table keeps only in-frame clones and is missing some. Among 150,000 to 200,000 clones listed, roughly 92% were seen once. This clonotype originated in a man under 40 in good health. The source material was blood. The chain uses TRBV7-2 and TRBJ2-7; D unclear. The CDR3 is CASSLQRSYEQYF. CDR3 DNA: TGTGCCAGCAGCCTACAACGCTCCTACGAGCAGTACTTC. The full variable domain, in which reference TRBV7-2 and TRBJ2-7 provide the parts outside the CDR3, is GAGVSQSPSNKVTEKGKDVELRCDPISGHTALYWYRQSLGQGLEFLIYFQGNSAPDKSGLPSDRFSAERTGGSVSTLTIQRTQQEDSAVYLCASSLQRSYEQYFGPGTRLTVT.